This T cell receptor beta chain came from a study of blood T cells in healthy people across ages. Study-level background: About one barcoded beta molecule per two T cells came from capture by template switching. Study-wide results and limits: Considered underestimates were the diversity estimates obtained from one million T cells.

The amount of total RNA extracted per sample was at least 6 micrograms. For the second PCR, which ran for roughly 6 to 12 cycles, a sample-barcoded 5' primer and a J-beta primer mix were used. Every cDNA was tagged by a template-switch adaptor with 12 random nucleotides. MiXCR, applied by TCRdb to the 5' RACE reads, yields one record per CDR3 protein. The table shows hundreds of thousands of distinct CDR3 sequences, with under 65% occurring only once. The CDR3 totals 14 residues. Per germline, CDR1 LGHDT and CDR2 YNNKEL (reference sequence). V was pared by 2 bases and J by 13 bases, with 10 bases of the junction left unmatched. Worth noting for this clonotype: Its antigen is undetermined.

The J gene is TRBJ2-1, the V gene TRBV3-1, with TRBD2 matching 8 bases. The specimen sequenced was blood. The sequence was obtained from a man in his 60s in good health. The CDR3 reads CASSQQAGAGTQFF. CDR3 DNA: TGTGCCAGCAGCCAACAAGCGGGGGCGGGGACCCAGTTCTTC.